The 25 T cell receptor beta chains below come from one sample, sequenced in a study of OX40 agonist ivuxolimab in advanced cancers. TCRdb's copy holds only in-frame clones and misses some; the assay was immunoSEQ multiplex PCR. In the table there are tens of thousands of clones, roughly 84% of which are singletons. Sequenced material: CD4+ or CD8+ T cells sorted from blood, taken in a trial of the OX40 agonist ivuxolimab. Every receptor here comes from an adult with an advanced solid tumor such as melanoma, head and neck, liver or kidney cancer.

V is TRBV9 and J is TRBJ1-4; the D gene is possibly TRBD1 (6 bases). This CDR3 contains 17 residues. Germline V gene lookup returns CDR1 SGDLS and CDR2 YYNGEE. V was shortened by 0 bases and J by 6 bases, with 18 bases between the two germline ends. The CDR3 reads CASSVASSGGAYEKLFF. The CDR3 region has the DNA TGTGCCAGCAGCGTAGCGAGTTCGGGGGGCGCGTATGAAAAACTGTTTTTT.

This sequence joins TRBV15 and TRBJ1-1; D not resolved. This CDR3 comprises 15 residues. Germline CDR1 and CDR2: LNHNV and YYDKDF (reference sequence). Trimming took off 0 bases at V and 2 bases at J, with 10 bases between the two ends. The CDR3 reads CATSRDGQENTEAFF. As DNA, the CDR3 is TGTGCCACCAGCAGAGATGGGCAGGAAAACACTGAAGCTTTCTTT. Using reference TRBV15 and TRBJ1-1 for the parts outside the CDR3, the full variable domain is DAMVIQNPRYQVTQFGKPVTLSCSQTLNHNVMYWYQQKSSQAPKLLFHYYDKDFNNEADTPDNFQSRRPNTSFCFLDIRSPGLGDTAMYLCATSRDGQENTEAFFGQGTRLTVV.

The chain joins TRBV7-9 to TRBJ1-2, with unresolved D. CDR3 length: 15 residues. V lost 0 bases and J 7 bases, leaving 15 bases between the germline ends. CDR1 is SEHNR and CDR2 is FQNEAQ in the germline V gene (reference sequence). As DNA, the CDR3 is TGTGCCAGCAGCTTAGCGGATAGGGAATTCGGTGGCTACACCTTC. Translating it yields CASSLADREFGGYTF.

The chain combines TRBV5-6 with TRBJ2-1; possibly TRBD1 for D (6 bases). The V end was cut by 0 bases, the J end by 9 bases, with 10 bases between. This CDR3 has 13 amino acids. CDR1 SGHDT and CDR2 YYEEEE come from the germline V gene. In nucleotides, the CDR3 is TGTGCCAGCAGCTTGGCCCTAGGGGGTGAGCAGTTCTTC. Its translation is CASSLALGGEQFF.

The rearrangement uses TRBV5-5 and TRBJ1-1; D gene unclear. The germline V gene has CDR1 SGHKS and CDR2 YYEKEE (reference sequence). Trimming removed 4 bases from V and 4 bases from J, with 11 bases in between. CDR3 length equals 13 residues. CDR3 in amino acids: CASSPILGTEAFF. The CDR3 region has the DNA TGTGCCAGCAGCCCAATATTGGGCACTGAAGCTTTCTTT.

The CDR3 here is CASSLAEGSTPLHF. The CDR3 DNA follows: TGCGCCAGCAGCTTGGCCGAGGGGAGCACACCCCTCCACTTT. This chain connects TRBV5-1 to TRBJ1-6; D might be TRBD1 (5 bases). The germline gives CDR1 SGHRS, CDR2 YFSETQ. The CDR3 runs to 14 residues. With 0 bases removed from V and 11 bases from J, the gap between germline ends came to 12 bases.

This sequence joins TRBV5-6 and TRBJ2-2; 7 nucleotides match TRBD2. There are 16 residues in the CDR3. The trim removed 3 bases at V and 1 base at J, leaving 6 bases unmatched. In germline, CDR1 is SGHDT, CDR2 YYEEEE. The CDR3, as DNA: TGTGCCAGCAGCTGGGGACTAACCCTGAACACCGGGGAGCTGTTTTTT. It specifies CASSWGLTLNTGELFF.

Written as DNA, the CDR3 is TGCGCCAGCAGCTTTGATAGCGGGGGGCGGTACAATGAGCAGTTCTTC. This encodes CASSFDSGGRYNEQFF. The chain couples TRBV5-1 to TRBJ2-1; 10 nucleotides line up with TRBD2. This CDR3 has 16 amino acids. V shed 2 bases and J 4 bases; nucleotides not matched to a gene: 6. Germline CDR1 and CDR2: SGHRS and YFSETQ.

The chain recombines TRBV4-2 with TRBJ2-5; 8 bases align to TRBD2. The trim removed 0 bases at V and 2 bases at J, leaving 14 bases unmatched. CDR3 length: 19 amino acids. Germline CDR1 LGHNA, CDR2 YNFKEQ. The CDR3 reads CASSQEWRGAARGQETQYF. For the CDR3, the DNA is TGTGCCAGCAGCCAAGAATGGCGGGGGGCAGCGAGGGGTCAAGAGACCCAGTACTTC.

The chain recombines TRBV12-5 with TRBJ1-5; 8 bases fit TRBD1. The CDR3 is made up of 17 amino acids. Germline V gene sequence: CDR1 LGHNT, CDR2 FRNRAP. With 0 bases clipped from V and 2 bases from J, the junction kept 6 bases outside the gene matches. CDR3 region: CASGLVQGGQGNQPQHF. For the CDR3, the DNA is TGTGCTAGTGGTTTGGTACAGGGGGGGCAGGGCAATCAGCCCCAGCATTTT.

The chain recombines TRBV18 with TRBJ1-5; possibly TRBD1 for D (6 bases). V shed 8 bases and J shed 2 bases, with 13 bases lying between them. Germline CDR1 KGHSH, CDR2 LQKENI. The CDR3 is 14 residues long. CDR3 DNA sequence: TGTGCCAGCACGACAGGTTTGGGCAATCAGCCCCAGCATTTT. Translated, it gives CASTTGLGNQPQHF.

The J gene is TRBJ1-2, the V gene TRBV12-5; TRBD1 agrees at 7 bases. This CDR3 is 14 amino acids long. Germline V gives CDR1 LGHNT, CDR2 FRNRAP. J was trimmed by 2 bases and V by 9 bases; bases with no gene match: 9. Written as DNA, the CDR3 is TGTGCTAGCCACTCGGGACAGACAAACTATGGCTACACCTTC. Protein: CASHSGQTNYGYTF. The whole variable domain, remainder taken from reference TRBV12-5 and TRBJ1-2, is DARVTQTPRHKVTEMGQEVTMRCQPILGHNTVFWYRQTMMQGLELLAYFRNRAPLDDSGMPKDRFSAEMPDATLATLKIQPSEPRDSAVYFCASHSGQTNYGYTFGSGTRLTVV.

The V call is TRBV2, the J call TRBJ1-2; D is unclear. Trimming cost V 1 base and J 3 bases, with 6 bases left between them. Germline CDR1 reads SNHLY; CDR2 reads FYNNEI. The CDR3 length is 13 residues. CDR3 protein: CASSEEGHYGYTF. The CDR3, as DNA: TGTGCCAGCAGTGAAGAGGGCCACTATGGCTACACCTTC.

The chain links TRBV5-1 to TRBJ1-5; D ambiguous. This CDR3 is built from 15 residues. V was shortened by 0 bases and J by 4 bases, with 11 bases between the two germline ends. The germline V gene has CDR1 SGHRS and CDR2 YFSETQ. In nucleotides, the CDR3 is TGCGCCAGCAGCTTGGATGGCAGAGCGAATCAGCCCCAGCATTTT. Protein sequence: CASSLDGRANQPQHF.

This clone appeared once. The chain joins TRBV4-2 to TRBJ2-5, with 8 bases lining up with TRBD1. The V gene end was trimmed by 4 bases and the J gene end by 5 bases; junction bases not matched to a gene: 12. Germline-derived CDR1 and CDR2 are LGHNA and YNFKEQ. The CDR3 runs 16 residues. CDR3 sequence reads: CASSPGSQGAWETQYF. DNA of the CDR3: TGTGCCAGCAGCCCCGGGAGCCAGGGGGCATGGGAGACCCAGTACTTC.

This rearrangement joins TRBV23-1 to TRBJ2-3, with D possibly TRBD1 on 5 matching bases. TRBV23-1 is recorded as an ORF, its role being uncertain. The CDR3 is 16 residues long. V was trimmed by 0 bases and J by 3 bases, leaving 13 bases between them. Written as DNA, the CDR3 is TGCGCCAGCAGTCAATCGGGCAGGGTCAGGACAGATACGCAGTATTTT. Translation: CASSQSGRVRTDTQYF.

The chain has TRBV7-6 and TRBJ2-5; the match to TRBD1 covers 8 bases. The ends lost 5 bases at V and 5 bases at J; junction bases unmatched: 10. The CDR3 has 15 residues. The germline CDR1 and CDR2 sequences are SGHVS and FNYEAQ. The CDR3 DNA follows: TGTGCCAGCAGCCCAGGACAGGGTCGCCCGGAGACCCAGTACTTC. It translates to CASSPGQGRPETQYF.

The chain employs TRBV10-3 and TRBJ1-5; D uncertain. The germline V gene has CDR1 ENHRY and CDR2 SYGVKD. Trimming removed 0 bases from V and 3 bases from J, with 12 bases in between. The CDR3 extends over 16 amino acids. The CDR3 is CAISESDLSDNQPQHF. As DNA, the CDR3 is TGTGCCATCAGTGAGTCGGATCTCTCGGACAATCAGCCCCAGCATTTT.

The V and J genes are TRBV28 and TRBJ1-1, with D unclear. The CDR3 spans 13 residues. CDR1 is MDHEN, CDR2 SYDVKM, per germline. V was clipped by 8 bases and J by 0 bases, with 10 bases between them. CDR3 in DNA: TGTGCCAGCTACTCTTTCATGAACACTGAAGCTTTCTTT. This encodes CASYSFMNTEAFF.

This clone was found a few times. The V gene is TRBV6-1, the J gene TRBJ2-7, with 7 bases lining up with TRBD1. The CDR3 length is 12 residues. CDR1 is MNHNS and CDR2 is SASEGT in the germline V gene. Trimming removed 8 bases from V and 12 bases from J; junction bases left unmatched: 13. This chain's CDR3 is CASLRTGVWWYF. CDR3 DNA: TGTGCCAGCCTCCGGACAGGCGTCTGGTGGTACTTC.

V and J are TRBV19 and TRBJ2-3, with 8 bases matching TRBD2. CDR1 LNHDA and CDR2 SQIVND come from the germline V gene (reference sequence). V lost 4 bases to trimming and J lost 4 bases; unmatched junction nucleotides: 10. CDR3 length: 16 amino acids. As DNA, the CDR3 is TGTGCCAGTAGTACCCCGACCGGGAGGGGCCCAGATACGCAGTATTTT. It yields the protein CASSTPTGRGPDTQYF.

This clone was seen a single time. The V and J genes are TRBV12-5 and TRBJ2-5; D is uncertain. This CDR3 has 12 amino acids. Per the germline V gene, CDR1 is LGHNT and CDR2 is FRNRAP. V dropped 3 bases and J dropped 5 bases, with 7 bases sitting between them. The CDR3 DNA reads TGTGCTAGTGGTTTACCAAGTGAGACCCAGTACTTC. Residues: CASGLPSETQYF.

The V gene is TRBV28, the J gene TRBJ1-1; unclear D gene. With 6 bases removed from V and 3 bases from J, the gap between germline ends came to 5 bases. CDR1 MDHEN and CDR2 SYDVKM come from the germline V gene. This CDR3 is 11 amino acids long. The CDR3 sequence: CASREYTEAFF. CDR3 in DNA: TGTGCCAGCAGGGAATACACTGAAGCTTTCTTT.

V and J are TRBV18 and TRBJ1-2; 7 bases are a match to TRBD1. The CDR3 totals 15 residues. Per germline, CDR1 KGHSH and CDR2 LQKENI. J lost 1 base, V lost 2 bases, and 4 bases had no gene match. In DNA form, the CDR3 reads TGTGCCAGCTCACCAGCGACAGGGCTTAACTATGGCTACACCTTC. Encoded protein: CASSPATGLNYGYTF.

As DNA, the CDR3 is TGTGCCAGCAGCTCAATCACCTACGAGCAGTACTTC. Translating it yields CASSSITYEQYF. The chain has TRBV7-2 and TRBJ2-7; no firm D call. Germline V gene data show CDR1 as SGHTA and CDR2 as FQGNSA. V dropped 4 bases and J dropped 2 bases, with 6 bases sitting between them. The CDR3 consists of 12 residues. Together with reference TRBV7-2 and TRBJ2-7, the CDR3 gives the full variable domain: GAGVSQSPSNKVTEKGKDVELRCDPISGHTALYWYRQSLGQGLEFLIYFQGNSAPDKSGLPSDRFSAERTGGSVSTLTIQRTQQEDSAVYLCASSSITYEQYFGPGTRLTVT.